The entry below describes one TCR beta chain. The data stem from a study of CDR3 diversity in severe acne. TCRdb used MiXCR to reprocess the PCR reads, holding one entry per CDR3 protein. Counted here are roughly 93,000 distinct CDR3 sequences, around 50% occurring once; the ten biggest clones make up 11%. CDR1 is DFQATT, CDR2 SNEGSKA, per germline (reference sequence). Trimming took 4 bases from V and 0 from J; bases not matched to a gene: 2. This CDR3 contains 14 residues. The sequencing sample was made of blood. The genes are TRBV20-1 and TRBJ2-5; 10 bases match TRBD1. This receptor was obtained from a male donor with severe acne vulgaris. In DNA, the CDR3 is TGCAGTGCTACCGGGACAGGGGACCAAGAGACCCAGTACTTC. Encoded protein: CSATGTGDQETQYF.